This T cell receptor (beta chain) was obtained from a study of CD8 T cells in Susac syndrome. General observations from the study: That the number of individuals in its TCR sequencing and HLA analysis was relatively small was acknowledged by the study.

V was shortened by 3 bases and J by 2 bases, with 22 bases between the two germline ends. There are 18 residues in the CDR3. The germline V gene has CDR1 SGHVS and CDR2 FQNEAQ. The authors reverse transcribed about 0.5 to 1 ug RNA with random hexamers. immunoSEQ multiplex PCR amplified TCR beta CDR3 across 54 Vbeta, 13 Jbeta. TCRdb reprocessed the immunoSEQ multiplex PCR reads via MiXCR and lists one record per CDR3 protein. This table holds about 200,000 distinct CDR3 sequences, 80% to 95% found once. This clonotype was found once. The antigen remains unidentified. Stable or active relapsing-remitting multiple sclerosis, untreated and meeting revised McDonald criteria, defined the controls.

The sample was CD8+ T cells from PBMCs. The chain couples TRBV7-8 to TRBJ2-5; D may be TRBD2 (7 bases). This TCR came from a human donor with multiple sclerosis. The CDR3 sequence is CASSFFGLGGTMQETQYF. The DNA of the CDR3 is TGTGCCAGCAGCTTTTTTGGACTAGGGGGTACCATGCAAGAGACCCAGTACTTC.